The 13 T cell receptor beta chains in this list originate from one sample, sequenced in a study of CD8 T cells in ankylosing spondylitis. Study results and limitations: Seemingly distinctive of ankylosing spondylitis blood was a TCR beta motif formed by eight highly homologous variants.

No antigen has been identified for these receptors. TCRdb passed the 5' RACE reads through MiXCR, listing each CDR3 protein once. The table includes some 840,000 distinct CDR3 sequences, 12% detected once. The sample comprised blood, either unsorted or a sorted T cell fraction (not recorded which). Receptor source: a male donor with ankylosing spondylitis.

This clonotype was detected a few times. The CDR3 DNA is TGTGCCAGCAGCCCCGACCTAGTGAACACTGAAGCTTTCTTT. This encodes CASSPDLVNTEAFF. The chain recombines TRBV3-1 with TRBJ1-1; D uncertain. The CDR3 extends over 14 amino acids. Germline V lookup: CDR1 LGHDT, CDR2 YNNKEL (reference sequence). V was shortened by 4 bases and J by 0 bases, with 9 bases between the two germline ends.

The chain couples TRBV12-3 or TRBV12-4 to TRBJ2-5; D not certain. The CDR3 length is 16 residues. The V end was cut by 5 bases, the J end by 2 bases, with 18 bases between. CDR3 in DNA: TGTGCCAGCAGTCTGACCGGACCGAGCCGTCAAGAGACCCAGTACTTC. This codes for CASSLTGPSRQETQYF.

This clonotype showed up just a few times. This sequence joins TRBV20-1 and TRBJ2-3, with D tentatively TRBD2 (5 bases). V was pared by 6 bases and J by 6 bases, with 16 bases between. The CDR3 is 13 amino acids. Germline V CDR1 and CDR2: DFQATT, SNEGSKA (reference sequence). The CDR3 loop is CSAGGAHVDTQYF. CDR3 DNA sequence: TGCAGTGCAGGAGGTGCACACGTGGATACGCAGTATTTT.

This rearrangement joins TRBV6-1 to TRBJ1-5, with D possibly matching TRBD1 (5 bases). The CDR3 contains 16 residues. V lost 8 bases, J lost 5 bases, and 22 bases lay in between. Germline V gene lookup returns CDR1 MNHNS and CDR2 SASEGT. This CDR3 reads CASLWGVRERDQPQHF. DNA for the CDR3: TGTGCCAGCCTTTGGGGGGTCAGGGAAAGGGATCAGCCCCAGCATTTT.

This chain joins TRBV5-1 and TRBJ2-1; D is unclear. Germline loops: CDR1 SGHRS, CDR2 YFSETQ. The CDR3 is 15 amino acids. V shed 5 bases and J shed 8 bases, with 20 bases lying between them. This CDR3 is CASSMLGILQYEQFF. The DNA of the CDR3 is TGCGCCAGCAGTATGCTAGGTATATTACAATATGAGCAGTTCTTC.

This clonotype was picked up many times. The rearrangement links TRBV7-2 to TRBJ2-3, with 9 nucleotides matching TRBD1. With V trimmed by 3 bases and J by 0 bases, 1 base remained unmatched. This CDR3 has 15 residues. Germline-derived CDR1 and CDR2 are SGHTA and FQGNSA. Here the CDR3 DNA reads TGTGCCAGCAGCTTGACAGGGGGGAGCACAGATACGCAGTATTTT. Protein sequence: CASSLTGGSTDTQYF.

This clonotype came up a few times. The chain recombines TRBV10-1 with TRBJ2-1, with 7 bases lining up with TRBD2. The CDR3 covers 13 residues. Per the germline V gene, CDR1 is WNHNN and CDR2 is SYGVQD (reference sequence). J lost 7 bases, V lost 4 bases, and 4 bases had no gene match. The CDR3 DNA is TGCGCCAGCAGTGGGGACTACTGGAATGAGCAGTTCTTC. Its protein product is CASSGDYWNEQFF.

This clonotype was seen only a few times. The rearrangement joins TRBV7-2 to TRBJ1-5; 8 bases align to TRBD1. The CDR3 totals 13 residues. V dropped 5 bases and J dropped 9; count of bases not matched to a gene: 6. The germline gives CDR1 SGHTA, CDR2 FQGNSA. This CDR3 is CASSLDRAAPQHF. The CDR3, as DNA: TGTGCCAGCAGCCTGGACAGGGCAGCGCCCCAGCATTTT. The full variable domain, rest sourced from reference TRBV7-2 and TRBJ1-5, is GAGVSQSPSNKVTEKGKDVELRCDPISGHTALYWYRQSLGQGLEFLIYFQGNSAPDKSGLPSDRFSAERTGGSVSTLTIQRTQQEDSAVYLCASSLDRAAPQHFGDGTRLSIL.

V and J are TRBV3-1 and TRBJ1-1; possible D gene TRBD1, 6 bases. V was pared by 1 base and J by 7 bases, with 10 bases between. The CDR3 spans 13 residues. Germline V gene sequence: CDR1 LGHDT, CDR2 YNNKEL (reference sequence). The CDR3 DNA reads as TGTGCCAGCAGCCAAGTGGCAGGGGTTGAAGCTTTCTTT. Amino acids: CASSQVAGVEAFF.

This clonotype came up a few times. The J gene is TRBJ1-1, the V gene TRBV12-3 or TRBV12-4; the match to TRBD1 covers 8 bases. V shed 5 bases and J 1 base; nucleotides not matched to a gene: 6. The CDR3 sequence is 15 residues long. The CDR3 nucleotides read TGTGCCAGCAGTGGAGGACAGGGAAGGAACACTGAAGCTTTCTTT. Encoded protein: CASSGGQGRNTEAFF.

This rearrangement joins TRBV6-1 to TRBJ2-3; D ambiguous. The CDR3 has 16 amino acids. V dropped 7 bases and J dropped 0 bases, with 17 bases sitting between them. Germline assignment: CDR1 MNHNS and CDR2 SASEGT. The CDR3, as DNA: TGTGCCAGCATCGCCCGATGGTTGATCAGCACAGATACGCAGTATTTT. Protein: CASIARWLISTDTQYF.

This clonotype was observed a handful of times. The chain has TRBV7-2 and TRBJ2-1, with TRBD2 matching 8 bases. Trimming took 1 base from V and 2 from J; bases not matched to a gene: 1. This CDR3 region has 15 residues. Germline CDR1 reads SGHTA; CDR2 reads FQGNSA. In DNA, the CDR3 is TGTGCCAGCAGCTTAGGCGGGAGGACCTACAATGAGCAGTTCTTC. This encodes CASSLGGRTYNEQFF.

This clonotype was found a few times. The rearrangement links TRBV5-1 to TRBJ2-5; D gene uncertain. Germline CDR1 is SGHRS and CDR2 is YFSETQ. Deletions cut 0 bases from V and 2 bases from J, with 8 bases between. The CDR3 has 14 amino acids. The CDR3 here is CASSLGDVQETQYF. CDR3 nucleotide sequence: TGCGCCAGCAGCTTGGGCGACGTGCAAGAGACCCAGTACTTC.